The rows below give T cell receptor beta chains drawn from one sample of a study of T cell repertoires in cytomegalovirus infection. TCRdb fed the reads into MiXCR, producing one record per CDR3 protein. The data show around 240,000 distinct CDR3 sequences, with under 25% seen just once and about 20% held by the top ten. Sequencing used CD8+ T cells from PBMCs. Receptors originate from a human donor in good health (CMV status not recorded). Some clones in this sample may be carry-over from other donors' samples. The CDR3 runs from the conserved cysteine through the conserved F or W. Each record gives: V gene, J gene, D gene, clone size, CDR3 protein, CDR3 DNA. A D gene is named only where the DNA matches it firmly. Clone size appears in some rows only: once, few, many, or a class for an expanded clone.

v_gene: TRBV27; j_gene: TRBJ2-3; d_gene: -; abundance: -; CDR3aa: CASSPDPATDTQYF; CDR3nt: TGTGCCAGCAGTCCGGACCCGGCCACAGATACGCAGTATTTT
v_gene: TRBV11-2; j_gene: TRBJ1-4; d_gene: -; abundance: few; CDR3aa: CASSLPIAGAVDEKLFF; CDR3nt: TGTGCCAGCAGCTTACCTATCGCGGGGGCAGTGGATGAAAAACTGTTTTTT
v_gene: TRBV29-1; j_gene: TRBJ1-2; d_gene: -; abundance: -; CDR3aa: CSADAGGDYGYTF; CDR3nt: TGCAGCGCAGACGCGGGGGGTGACTATGGCTACACCTTC
v_gene: TRBV28; j_gene: TRBJ2-7; d_gene: TRBD1; abundance: few; CDR3aa: CASRVGRTGGYEQYF; CDR3nt: TGTGCCAGCAGAGTAGGGCGGACAGGGGGCTACGAGCAGTACTTC
v_gene: TRBV19; j_gene: TRBJ1-5; d_gene: -; abundance: many; CDR3aa: CASSTAFDSSNQPQHF; CDR3nt: TGTGCCAGTAGTACTGCTTTCGACAGTAGCAATCAGCCCCAGCATTTT
v_gene: TRBV19; j_gene: TRBJ2-5; d_gene: TRBD2; abundance: few; CDR3aa: CASKDRLAGKQETQYF; CDR3nt: TGTGCCAGTAAAGATCGACTAGCGGGCAAACAAGAGACCCAGTACTTC
v_gene: TRBV19; j_gene: TRBJ1-1; d_gene: TRBD1; abundance: few; CDR3aa: CASSIVGTGSTEAFF; CDR3nt: TGTGCCAGTAGTATAGTTGGGACAGGCTCCACTGAAGCTTTCTTT
v_gene: TRBV28; j_gene: TRBJ1-2; d_gene: -; abundance: few; CDR3aa: CASTPGVFPTHGYTF; CDR3nt: TGTGCCAGCACCCCCGGGGTATTCCCAACCCATGGCTACACCTTC
v_gene: TRBV7-2; j_gene: TRBJ2-7; d_gene: TRBD2; abundance: many; CDR3aa: CASSQSGGVTYEQYF; CDR3nt: TGTGCCAGCAGCCAGAGCGGGGGGGTGACCTACGAGCAGTACTTC
v_gene: TRBV27; j_gene: TRBJ2-3; d_gene: TRBD2; abundance: -; CDR3aa: CASSFEAGGFPDTQYF; CDR3nt: TGTGCCAGCAGTTTCGAAGCGGGGGGGTTTCCAGATACGCAGTATTTT
v_gene: TRBV20-1; j_gene: TRBJ2-7; d_gene: TRBD1; abundance: few; CDR3aa: CSATGTASYEQYF; CDR3nt: TGCAGTGCCACCGGGACAGCGTCCTACGAGCAGTACTTC
v_gene: TRBV20-1; j_gene: TRBJ1-1; d_gene: -; abundance: once; CDR3aa: CSARELFEAFF; CDR3nt: TGCAGTGCTAGAGAACTATTTGAAGCTTTCTTT
v_gene: TRBV5-4; j_gene: TRBJ2-3; d_gene: -; abundance: -; CDR3aa: CASSYDPYGTVPDTQYF; CDR3nt: TGTGCCAGCAGCTACGACCCGTACGGGACGGTCCCAGATACGCAGTATTTT
v_gene: TRBV28; j_gene: TRBJ2-2; d_gene: -; abundance: few; CDR3aa: CASSFVRSAAGELFF; CDR3nt: TGTGCCAGCAGTTTCGTTAGATCGGCTGCCGGGGAGCTGTTTTTT
v_gene: TRBV6-5; j_gene: TRBJ2-1; d_gene: TRBD2; abundance: -; CDR3aa: CASSPSGGGEQFF; CDR3nt: TGTGCCAGCAGTCCTAGCGGGGGAGGTGAGCAGTTCTTC
v_gene: TRBV20-1; j_gene: TRBJ1-1; d_gene: TRBD1; abundance: few; CDR3aa: CSASRDRDTEAFF; CDR3nt: TGCAGTGCTAGCCGAGACAGGGACACTGAAGCTTTCTTT
v_gene: TRBV7-8; j_gene: TRBJ2-2; d_gene: -; abundance: few; CDR3aa: CASVRPTGELFF; CDR3nt: TGTGCCAGCGTCCGACCCACCGGGGAGCTGTTTTTT
v_gene: TRBV7-8; j_gene: TRBJ1-1; d_gene: -; abundance: many; CDR3aa: CASSSLTPMNTEAFF; CDR3nt: TGTGCCAGCAGCTCTCTGACACCAATGAACACTGAAGCTTTCTTT
v_gene: TRBV2; j_gene: TRBJ1-1; d_gene: -; abundance: -; CDR3aa: CASSDHPGQPPEAFF; CDR3nt: TGTGCCAGCAGTGATCATCCAGGGCAGCCCCCTGAAGCTTTCTTT
v_gene: TRBV19; j_gene: TRBJ2-5; d_gene: -; abundance: -; CDR3aa: CASSIAWAETQYF; CDR3nt: TGTGCCAGTAGTATAGCCTGGGCGGAGACCCAGTACTTC
v_gene: TRBV27; j_gene: TRBJ2-7; d_gene: TRBD1; abundance: -; CDR3aa: CASSFGTGATYEQYF; CDR3nt: TGTGCCAGCAGTTTCGGGACAGGGGCCACCTACGAGCAGTACTTC
v_gene: TRBV19; j_gene: TRBJ1-5; d_gene: TRBD1; abundance: few; CDR3aa: CASSITTGGNQPQHF; CDR3nt: TGTGCCAGTAGTATAACCACAGGGGGCAATCAGCCCCAGCATTTT